These 16 T cell receptor beta chains originate from one sample sequenced in a study of CD8 T cells in ankylosing spondylitis. TCRdb fed the 5' RACE reads into MiXCR, producing one record per CDR3 protein. The sample holds more than 150,000 distinct CDR3 sequences; 10% to 15% are singletons and the top ten take approximately 10%. Source material: blood, either unsorted or a sorted T cell fraction (not recorded which). These receptors were collected from a female donor with ankylosing spondylitis or in good health (not recorded which).

This clonotype has only a few counts. The chain employs TRBV6-5 and TRBJ2-7; 12 bases align to TRBD2. V shed 4 bases and J 3 bases; nucleotides not matched to a gene: 4. Looked up from germline, CDR1 is MNHEY and CDR2 is SVGAGI. The CDR3 has 15 residues. The CDR3 sequence: CASSSLGLAGYEQYF. The DNA of the CDR3 is TGTGCCAGCAGTTCGCTGGGACTAGCGGGCTACGAGCAGTACTTC.

This clonotype was seen many times. The rearrangement joins TRBV20-1 to TRBJ2-1, with 10 bases matching TRBD2. After removal of 6 bases from V and 10 bases from J, the junction contained 15 bases not matched to a gene. Germline CDR1 DFQATT, CDR2 SNEGSKA (reference sequence). The CDR3 loop spans 15 amino acids. As DNA, the CDR3 is TGCAGTGCGAAGCGGGCTAGCGGGAGTATGTTGGAGCAGTTCTTC. Its protein product is CSAKRASGSMLEQFF.

This clonotype appeared a few times. The CDR3 is CASSQDGPPGFYGYTF. The CDR3 nucleotides read TGCGCCAGCAGCCAAGATGGACCCCCCGGATTTTATGGCTACACCTTC. The chain uses TRBV4-3 and TRBJ1-2; D uncertain. The V gene's germline CDR1 is LGHNA and CDR2 YSLEER. This CDR3 comprises 16 residues. Trimming left V 0 bases short and J 5 bases short, with 16 bases between.

This clonotype was recorded many times. The chain links TRBV19 to TRBJ2-1, with 7 nucleotides matching TRBD2. Trimming took 7 bases from V and 9 from J; bases not matched to a gene: 6. This CDR3 spans 12 amino acids. The germline CDR1 and CDR2 sequences are LNHDA and SQIVND (reference sequence). CDR3 in amino acids: CASTSGRVEQFF. The DNA of the CDR3 is TGTGCCAGTACATCAGGGAGGGTTGAGCAGTTCTTC.

The chain uses TRBV6-2 or TRBV6-3 and TRBJ2-7; the match to TRBD2 covers 7 bases. The germline gives CDR1 MNHEY, CDR2 SVGEGT. CDR3 length: 16 amino acids. With 6 bases clipped from V and 6 bases from J, the junction kept 17 bases outside the gene matches. CDR3 protein: CASRSSGPPRPFEQYF. The CDR3 nucleotides are TGTGCCAGCAGGAGTAGCGGGCCACCGCGTCCCTTCGAGCAGTACTTC.

This chain links TRBV7-9 with TRBJ1-4; D is perhaps TRBD1 (6 bases). In germline, CDR1 is SEHNR, CDR2 FQNEAQ (reference sequence). This CDR3 spans 16 amino acids. With 1 base removed from V and 8 bases from J, the gap between germline ends came to 17 bases. CDR3 coding DNA: TGTGCCAGCAGCTTAGAGTCGGGGGCAATTCGGGAAAAACTGTTTTTT. Translation: CASSLESGAIREKLFF.

This clonotype was counted ten times or more. V gene TRBV7-9 combines with J gene TRBJ2-1; D is possibly TRBD1 or TRBD2 (5 bases each). Germline CDR1 reads SEHNR; CDR2 reads FQNEAQ (reference sequence). Trimming pared 6 bases from V and 5 bases from J, leaving 14 bases between. The CDR3 sequence is 14 residues long. The CDR3 spells CASRGDSVHNEQFF. The CDR3, as DNA: TGTGCCAGCAGGGGGGATTCTGTACACAATGAGCAGTTCTTC.

The sample holds many counts of this clonotype. This rearrangement joins TRBV5-1 to TRBJ1-3, with TRBD1 matching over 8 bases. Per germline, CDR1 SGHRS and CDR2 YFSETQ. The CDR3 length is 17 residues. Trimming at V came to 3 bases and at J to 4 bases, leaving 12 bases not matched to a gene. DNA for the CDR3: TGCGCCAGCAGCTCATATAATCAGGGGGCGTCGGGAAACACCATATATTTT. This translates into CASSSYNQGASGNTIYF.

The table lists this clonotype with many counts. Germline and junction disagree at one end, which may indicate a read error. CDR3 amino acids: CASSLAWGPIDF. The CDR3, as DNA: TGTGCCAGCAGTTTAGCGTGGGGGCCCATAGACTTC. The J gene is TRBJ2-5, the V gene TRBV12-3 or TRBV12-4; D may be TRBD1 (6 bases). CDR3 length: 12 amino acids.

This clonotype occurred many times. The CDR3 region is CASSPVNTEAFF. In nucleotides, the CDR3 is TGTGCCAGCAGTCCGGTGAACACTGAAGCTTTCTTT. The V gene is TRBV7-9, the J gene TRBJ1-1, with no clear D. V lost 6 bases to trimming and J lost 0 bases, with 5 bases between them. This CDR3 is 12 amino acids long. Germline CDR1 and CDR2: SEHNR and FQNEAQ (reference sequence).

This clonotype showed up just a few times. J is TRBJ2-1 and V is TRBV19; 8 nucleotides line up with TRBD2. Germline-derived CDR1 and CDR2 are LNHDA and SQIVND (reference sequence). CDR3 length equals 14 residues. Losses at the gene ends were 5 bases for V and 3 bases for J; bases not matched to a gene: 3. CDR3 protein: CASSFSGVYNEQFF. The CDR3 coding sequence is TGTGCCAGTAGTTTTAGCGGGGTCTACAATGAGCAGTTCTTC.

In this sample, this clonotype turned up many times. The V and J genes are TRBV7-3 and TRBJ2-7; 8 bases match TRBD1. CDR1 is SGHTA and CDR2 is FQGTGA in the germline V gene. V was clipped by 4 bases and J by 5 bases; unmatched bases: 10. The CDR3 loop spans 15 amino acids. In DNA, the CDR3 is TGTGCCAGCAGCTCTCTTGGACAGGGTTCCCACGAGCAGTACTTC. Its protein is CASSSLGQGSHEQYF.

Concerning this clonotype itself: Possible read error: a much larger clone is one base away. The rearrangement joins TRBV29-1 to TRBJ2-3, with TRBD2 matching 7 bases. The CDR3 is 16 amino acids. The trim removed 1 base at V and 8 bases at J, leaving 15 bases unmatched. CDR1 SQVTM and CDR2 ANQGSEA come from the germline V gene. As DNA, the CDR3 is TGCAGCGTTGAAGGCTGGGGGACTCGCGGGAGATTTACGCAGTATTTT. Its protein product is CSVEGWGTRGRFTQYF.

This clonotype was counted ten times or more. The chain is built from TRBV20-1 and TRBJ2-7; tentatively, D is TRBD2 (5 bases). Trimming left V 5 bases short and J 4 bases short, with 18 bases between. This CDR3 region has 14 residues. CDR1 and CDR2 (germline): DFQATT, SNEGSKA (reference sequence). The CDR3 here is CSALSPTGVYEQYF. The CDR3 nucleotides read TGCAGTGCTCTTAGCCCTACCGGGGTTTACGAGCAGTACTTC.

Many counts were recorded for this clonotype. The chain uses TRBV5-5 and TRBJ2-3, with TRBD2 identical over 8 bases. Germline V CDR1 and CDR2: SGHKS, YYEKEE (reference sequence). V was clipped by 6 bases and J by 6 bases; unmatched bases: 9. The CDR3 length is 14 residues. CDR3 amino acids: CASNRWTSSDTQYF. The CDR3 bases are TGTGCCAGCAACCGGTGGACTAGCTCCGATACGCAGTATTTT.

This clonotype was seen ten or more times. The V and J genes are TRBV6-1 and TRBJ1-6; 7 nucleotides agree with TRBD1. The CDR3 length is 14 residues. Looked up from germline, CDR1 is MNHNS and CDR2 is SASEGT. Trimming cost V 6 bases and J 10 bases; bases outside gene matches: 9. CDR3 nucleotide sequence: TGTGCCAGCAGCCTAGACAGGGTTCGGTCACCCCTCCACTTT. The encoded protein is CASSLDRVRSPLHF.